The 27 T cell receptor beta chains given below trace back to one sample, sequenced in a study of a mutant IDH1 vaccine in newly diagnosed glioma (dated by TCRdb to the early 2020s). Library prep was done by the immunoSEQ multiplex PCR assay. Not all clones reach the TCRdb copy of this immuneACCESS table, which keeps in-frame sequences only. Checked studies attribute under half of the gap to unresolved V genes and leave the rest unexplained. The sample table records 55,000 or so clones; 90% to 95% of these occur just once. Over 2% of the sample belongs to the ten largest clones. No antigens are known for them. The sample's time point label is to be understood as: week 11, during vaccination. Each vaccine dose was 300 ug of a 20-mer mutant IDH1 peptide in Montanide, given subcutaneously with topical imiquimod. The sample in question was PBMCs, obtained from a glioma patient whose treatment included an IDH1 peptide vaccine. Receptors were obtained from a man aged 50 or older with glioma.

The V call is TRBV10-3, the J call TRBJ2-3, with 8 bases fitting TRBD1. J gave up 5 bases and V 6 bases, and 4 bases lay outside the gene matches. CDR1 and CDR2 from the germline V gene are ENHRY and SYGVKD. The CDR3 totals 13 residues. CDR3 in DNA: TGTGCCATCAGCGAGGACAGGGAAGATACGCAGTATTTT. This translates into CAISEDREDTQYF.

The chain employs TRBV29-1 and TRBJ2-3, with 7 bases lining up with TRBD2. The CDR3 covers 14 residues. Germline trimming cut 6 bases from V and 5 bases from J; bases unmatched to any gene: 11. Germline V gives CDR1 SQVTM, CDR2 ANQGSEA. The CDR3 nucleotides are TGCAGCGTCCTTGGGGGAGGGCGGATAGATACGCAGTATTTT. Its translation is CSVLGGGRIDTQYF.

The V and J genes are TRBV29-1 and TRBJ1-1; the D is unclear. This CDR3 has 12 amino acids. Between the trimmed V and J ends, which lost 2 bases and 1 base, there was a span of 5 bases. Per germline, CDR1 SQVTM and CDR2 ANQGSEA. The DNA of the CDR3 is TGCAGCGTTGAAAAAGGGAACACTGAAGCTTTCTTT. Translation: CSVEKGNTEAFF.

This clone has only a few counts. V gene TRBV7-2 combines with J gene TRBJ1-6; D is unresolved. The CDR3 is made up of 14 amino acids. Germline assignment: CDR1 SGHTA and CDR2 FQGNSA. The V gene lost 5 bases and the J gene lost 7 bases, with 12 bases spanning the gap. CDR3 in DNA: TGTGCCAGCAGCCTACTTAGATTCAATTCACCCCTCCACTTT. Translated: CASSLLRFNSPLHF.

The rearrangement joins TRBV5-1 to TRBJ2-3; D is undetermined. From germline, CDR1 is SGHRS and CDR2 YFSETQ. V gave up 4 bases and J gave up 0 bases, with 9 bases separating them. The CDR3 spans 14 residues. This CDR3 is CASSLEWSTDTQYF. CDR3 coding DNA: TGCGCCAGCAGCCTGGAGTGGAGCACAGATACGCAGTATTTT.

V usage is TRBV6-1 and J usage is TRBJ2-7; 9 positions agree with TRBD2. Per germline, CDR1 MNHNS and CDR2 SASEGT. This CDR3 comprises 16 residues. The V segment lost 4 bases and the J segment 2 bases; nucleotides outside the gene matches: 9. CDR3 in DNA: TGTGCCAGCAGTGCACGGAGCGGGGGGCTCGCCTACGAGCAGTACTTC. Translating gives CASSARSGGLAYEQYF.

The J gene is TRBJ1-5, the V gene TRBV2; D not certain. This CDR3 contains 15 residues. Deletions cut 2 bases from V and 7 bases from J, with 15 bases between. CDR1 and CDR2 from the germline V gene are SNHLY and FYNNEI. In nucleotides, the CDR3 is TGTGCCAGCAGTGAAAGGGTTTGGGGAGCCCAGCCCCAGCATTTT. Translated: CASSERVWGAQPQHF.

The chain uses TRBV19 and TRBJ1-1; 7 positions agree with TRBD1. The trim removed 10 bases at V and 1 base at J, leaving 15 bases unmatched. The CDR3 has 16 amino acids. Germline V gene data show CDR1 as LNHDA and CDR2 as SQIVND (reference sequence). The CDR3 DNA follows: TGTGCCACCCTAACGAGACGACAGGGACCGAACACTGAAGCTTTCTTT. It specifies CATLTRRQGPNTEAFF.

The V and J genes are TRBV30 and TRBJ1-1; D is ambiguous. Trimming stripped 0 bases from V and 0 bases from J, with 8 bases between. Germline CDR1 is GTSNPN and CDR2 is SVGIG (reference sequence). The CDR3 consists of 14 residues. DNA of the CDR3: TGTGCCTGGAGTGTAGGGCAATTGAACACTGAAGCTTTCTTT. This gives the protein CAWSVGQLNTEAFF.

The chain is built from TRBV11-2 and TRBJ2-5; D is ambiguous. V was shortened by 5 bases and J by 5 bases, with 18 bases between the two germline ends. Germline V CDR1 and CDR2: SGHAT, FQNNGV. CDR3 length: 15 residues. CDR3 amino acids: CASSVEPARAETQYF. The CDR3, as DNA: TGTGCCAGCAGCGTCGAGCCAGCCCGGGCGGAGACCCAGTACTTC.

V is TRBV5-5 and J is TRBJ2-3; the D gene is possibly TRBD1 (5 bases). V lost 2 bases to trimming and J lost 0 bases, with 10 bases between them. CDR1 is SGHKS and CDR2 is YYEKEE in the germline V gene (reference sequence). The CDR3 runs 15 residues. The CDR3 here is CASSFYGASTDTQYF. The CDR3 DNA reads TGTGCCAGCAGCTTTTATGGGGCCAGCACAGATACGCAGTATTTT.

This chain joins TRBV9 and TRBJ2-3, with D unclear. This CDR3 has 17 amino acids. Germline CDR1 SGDLS, CDR2 YYNGEE. The V end lost 4 bases, the J end lost 4 bases, and 22 bases lay between the germline ends. CDR3 region: CASSPRLSRLGADTQYF. For the CDR3, the DNA is TGTGCCAGCAGCCCACGCCTTTCGAGACTTGGGGCAGATACGCAGTATTTT.

The chain couples TRBV19 to TRBJ2-5, with D perhaps TRBD2 (5 bases). The CDR3 has 14 residues. The ends were cut back, 6 bases at V and 5 bases at J, with 16 bases in the middle. Looked up from germline, CDR1 is LNHDA and CDR2 is SQIVND (reference sequence). CDR3 nucleotide sequence: TGTGCCAGTAGCCGTAGCGTAGGTCCTGAGACCCAGTACTTC. This gives the protein CASSRSVGPETQYF.

Here the CDR3 DNA reads TGTGCCAGCACCTTTGGACGGACCTATAATTCACCCCTCCACTTT. The encoded protein is CASTFGRTYNSPLHF. The V call is TRBV5-6, the J call TRBJ1-6; D is undetermined. The CDR3 has 15 residues. In germline, CDR1 is SGHDT, CDR2 YYEEEE. The germline V and J ends were trimmed by 6 bases and 2 bases, with 12 bases remaining between them. The full variable domain, its missing parts supplied by reference TRBV5-6 and TRBJ1-6, is DAGVTQSPTHLIKTRGQQVTLRCSPKSGHDTVSWYQQALGQGPQFIFQYYEEEERQRGNFPDRFSGHQFPNYSSELNVNALLLGDSALYLCASTFGRTYNSPLHFGNGTRLTVT.

The CDR3 is CASSLGGPSSYEQYF. CDR3 nucleotide sequence: TGCGCCAGCAGCTTGGGGGGACCGTCCTCCTACGAGCAGTACTTC. The genes are TRBV5-1 and TRBJ2-7; the D gene could be TRBD1 or TRBD2 (5 bases each). Germline lookup yields CDR1 SGHRS and CDR2 YFSETQ. There are 15 residues in the CDR3. Trimming took off 0 bases at V and 0 bases at J, with 10 bases between the two ends. Full variable domain (missing parts from reference TRBV5-1 and TRBJ2-7): KAGVTQTPRYLIKTRGQQVTLSCSPISGHRSVSWYQQTPGQGLQFLFEYFSETQRNKGNFPGRFSGRQFSNSRSEMNVSTLELGDSALYLCASSLGGPSSYEQYFGPGTRLTVT.

The V and J genes are TRBV9 and TRBJ2-1, with 9 bases identical to TRBD2. Germline CDR1 reads SGDLS; CDR2 reads YYNGEE. The CDR3 loop spans 16 amino acids. Trimming cost V 4 bases and J 8 bases; bases outside gene matches: 13. Here the CDR3 reads CASSSQSGGSRDEQFF. The CDR3 bases are TGTGCCAGCAGCTCCCAGAGCGGGGGGTCCCGAGATGAGCAGTTCTTC.

Here the CDR3 DNA reads TGTGCCAGCAGCCCGGTGGCTAGCGGGACGCTAGCCTACGAGCAGTACTTC. Its translation is CASSPVASGTLAYEQYF. V and J are TRBV7-8 and TRBJ2-7; 9 nucleotides line up with TRBD2. Looked up from germline, CDR1 is SGHVS and CDR2 is FQNEAQ. CDR3 length equals 17 residues. V shed 5 bases, J shed 2 bases, and the junction held 13 bases outside the gene matches.

This chain joins TRBV15 and TRBJ1-5; 7 bases match TRBD1. The CDR3 length is 17 residues. Germline lookup yields CDR1 LNHNV and CDR2 YYDKDF (reference sequence). Unmatched junction bases numbered 8, after V lost 3 bases and J lost 0 bases. CDR3 bases: TGTGCCACCAGCAGTAGGGACAGCAGATATAGCAATCAGCCCCAGCATTTT. It specifies CATSSRDSRYSNQPQHF. The whole variable domain, filled in from reference TRBV15 and TRBJ1-5, reads DAMVIQNPRYQVTQFGKPVTLSCSQTLNHNVMYWYQQKSSQAPKLLFHYYDKDFNNEADTPDNFQSRRPNTSFCFLDIRSPGLGDTAMYLCATSSRDSRYSNQPQHFGDGTRLSIL.

This clone was counted a few times. CDR3 sequence: CASSDSRQGTGELFF. CDR3 coding DNA: TGTGCCAGCAGTGACTCGAGACAGGGCACCGGGGAGCTGTTTTTT. The V gene is TRBV6-4, the J gene TRBJ2-2, with 7 bases fitting TRBD1. The CDR3 has 15 residues. Germline-derived CDR1 and CDR2 are MRHNA and SNTAGT. Trimming cost V 0 bases and J 4 bases; bases outside gene matches: 2.

The V and J genes are TRBV25-1 and TRBJ1-2, with D perhaps TRBD1 (6 bases). The CDR3 totals 15 residues. Trimming removed 4 bases from V and 8 bases from J, with 20 bases in between. The germline V gene has CDR1 MGHDK and CDR2 SYGVNS. CDR3 sequence (DNA): TGTGCCAGCAGTGCCGTGGGGGGCGCCTTCTGGGGCTACACCTTC. This translates into CASSAVGGAFWGYTF.

V gene TRBV23-1 combines with J gene TRBJ1-5; D might be TRBD1 (6 bases). TRBV23-1 is recorded as an ORF, its role being uncertain. This CDR3 region has 18 residues. V lost 8 bases, J lost 4 bases, and 27 bases lay in between. In nucleotides, the CDR3 is TGCGCCAGCGTACCAGACCCAGGGGAGTGGGGCAATAATCAGCCCCAGCATTTT. It codes for CASVPDPGEWGNNQPQHF.

The table lists this clone with a few counts. This chain connects TRBV5-4 to TRBJ1-2; 8 bases line up with TRBD1. With 0 bases clipped from V and 5 bases from J, the junction kept 3 bases outside the gene matches. This CDR3 comprises 14 residues. The germline CDR1 and CDR2 sequences are SGHNT and YYREEE (reference sequence). In nucleotides, the CDR3 is TGTGCCAGCAGCTTGGGACAGGGGTCGTATGGCTACACCTTC. Its translation: CASSLGQGSYGYTF.

The chain recombines TRBV6-1 with TRBJ2-1; 8 bases match TRBD1. Trimming cost V 6 bases and J 0 bases; bases outside gene matches: 4. CDR3 size: 15 residues. Looked up from germline, CDR1 is MNHNS and CDR2 is SASEGT. The CDR3 DNA is TGTGCCAGCAGAGGACAGGGAAACTCCTACAATGAGCAGTTCTTC. This encodes CASRGQGNSYNEQFF.

The V and J genes are TRBV7-2 and TRBJ1-1, with 7 bases lining up with TRBD1. The germline V gene encodes CDR1 SGHTA and CDR2 FQGNSA. With V trimmed by 4 bases and J by 7 bases, 12 bases remained unmatched. The CDR3 sequence is 15 residues long. The CDR3 reads CASSSGQGGKNEAFF. In DNA form, the CDR3 reads TGTGCCAGCAGCTCAGGTCAGGGGGGGAAAAATGAAGCTTTCTTT. The full variable domain, with the rest looked up from reference TRBV7-2 and TRBJ1-1, is GAGVSQSPSNKVTEKGKDVELRCDPISGHTALYWYRQSLGQGLEFLIYFQGNSAPDKSGLPSDRFSAERTGGSVSTLTIQRTQQEDSAVYLCASSSGQGGKNEAFFGQGTRLTVV.

This clone showed up just a few times. J is TRBJ1-2 and V is TRBV18, with no clear D. The CDR3 totals 13 residues. The V and J ends lost 6 bases and 3 bases respectively, with 11 bases between them. Germline CDR1 is KGHSH and CDR2 is LQKENI. The CDR3 DNA reads TGTGCCAGCTCGGCGGGATCCGACTATGGCTACACCTTC. Translating gives CASSAGSDYGYTF.

This clone was counted only a few times. This chain links TRBV19 with TRBJ1-1; a possible D gene is TRBD1 (6 bases). The CDR3 totals 16 residues. The V gene's germline CDR1 is LNHDA and CDR2 SQIVND (reference sequence). V was pared by 3 bases and J by 1 base, with 15 bases between. CDR3 sequence: CASSIRFGGPNTEAFF. The CDR3 DNA reads TGTGCCAGTAGTATCAGGTTTGGGGGGCCGAACACTGAAGCTTTCTTT.

This clone was counted a single time. This chain connects TRBV28 to TRBJ2-5; 8 nucleotides align to TRBD1. CDR3 length: 14 residues. The trim removed 2 bases at V and 6 bases at J, leaving 5 bases unmatched. The germline gives CDR1 MDHEN, CDR2 SYDVKM. CDR3 in amino acids: CASSLAQGVKTQYF. Here the CDR3 DNA reads TGTGCCAGCAGTTTAGCACAGGGGGTAAAGACCCAGTACTTC. Full variable domain (rest looked up from reference TRBV28 and TRBJ2-5): DVKVTQSSRYLVKRTGEKVFLECVQDMDHENMFWYRQDPGLGLRLIYFSYDVKMKEKGDIPEGYSVSREKKERFSLILESASTNQTSMYLCASSLAQGVKTQYFGPGTRLLVL.